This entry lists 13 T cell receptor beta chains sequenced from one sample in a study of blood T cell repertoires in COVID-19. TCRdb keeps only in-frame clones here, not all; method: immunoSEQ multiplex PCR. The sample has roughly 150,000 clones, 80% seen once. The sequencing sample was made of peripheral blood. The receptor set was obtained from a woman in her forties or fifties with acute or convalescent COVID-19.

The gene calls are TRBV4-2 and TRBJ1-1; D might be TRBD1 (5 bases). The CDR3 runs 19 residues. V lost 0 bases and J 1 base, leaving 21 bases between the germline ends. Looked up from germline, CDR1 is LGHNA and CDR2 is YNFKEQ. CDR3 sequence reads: CASSQDSISLTGKNTEAFF. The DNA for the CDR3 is TGTGCCAGCAGCCAAGATTCGATCTCGCTAACAGGAAAGAACACTGAAGCTTTCTTT.

CDR3 coding DNA: TGTGCCAGCTCACCGGTACAGAAAGAGACCCAGTACTTC. Translation gives CASSPVQKETQYF. The gene calls are TRBV18 and TRBJ2-5; unclear D gene. Trimming removed 3 bases from V and 3 bases from J, with 8 bases in between. The germline gives CDR1 KGHSH, CDR2 LQKENI. This CDR3 spans 13 amino acids.

CDR3 loop: CASSSFGTLYQETQYF. The DNA for the CDR3 is TGTGCCAGCAGCAGCTTCGGGACTTTGTACCAAGAGACCCAGTACTTC. The chain employs TRBV9 and TRBJ2-5; maybe TRBD2 (6 bases). The germline gives CDR1 SGDLS, CDR2 YYNGEE. V lost 4 bases and J lost 0, with 16 bases in between. This CDR3 has 16 residues.

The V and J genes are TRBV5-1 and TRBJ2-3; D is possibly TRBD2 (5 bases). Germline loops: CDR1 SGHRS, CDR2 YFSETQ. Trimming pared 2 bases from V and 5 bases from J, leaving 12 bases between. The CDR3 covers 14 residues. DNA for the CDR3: TGCGCCAGCAGCTTTTCTCTAGCAAGAGATACGCAGTATTTT. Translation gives CASSFSLARDTQYF.

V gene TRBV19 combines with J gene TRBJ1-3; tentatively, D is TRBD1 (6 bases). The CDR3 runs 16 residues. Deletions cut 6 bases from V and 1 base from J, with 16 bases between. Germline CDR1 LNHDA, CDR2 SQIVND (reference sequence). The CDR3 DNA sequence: TGTGCCAGTAGCCGGGACATTTTTGTTTCTGGAAACACCATATATTTT. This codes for CASSRDIFVSGNTIYF.

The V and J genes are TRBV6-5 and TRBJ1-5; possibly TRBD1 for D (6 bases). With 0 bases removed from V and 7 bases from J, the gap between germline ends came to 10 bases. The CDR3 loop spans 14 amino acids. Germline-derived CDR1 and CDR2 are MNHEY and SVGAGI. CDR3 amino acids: CASSYSDSKQPQHF. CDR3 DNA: TGTGCCAGCAGTTACTCGGACAGTAAACAGCCCCAGCATTTT.

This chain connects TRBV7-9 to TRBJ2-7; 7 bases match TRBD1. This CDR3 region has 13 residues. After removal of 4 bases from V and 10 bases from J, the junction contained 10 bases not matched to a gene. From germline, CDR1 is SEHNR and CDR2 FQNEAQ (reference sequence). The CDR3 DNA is TGTGCCAGCAGCTCCGGGACAGAAACTACCCAGTACTTC. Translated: CASSSGTETTQYF.

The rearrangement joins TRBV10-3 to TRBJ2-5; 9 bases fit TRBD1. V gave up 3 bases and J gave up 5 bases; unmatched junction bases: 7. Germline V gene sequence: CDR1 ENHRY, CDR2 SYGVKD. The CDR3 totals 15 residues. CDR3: CAISEGDGTGETQYF. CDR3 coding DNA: TGTGCCATCAGTGAAGGAGACGGGACAGGGGAGACCCAGTACTTC.

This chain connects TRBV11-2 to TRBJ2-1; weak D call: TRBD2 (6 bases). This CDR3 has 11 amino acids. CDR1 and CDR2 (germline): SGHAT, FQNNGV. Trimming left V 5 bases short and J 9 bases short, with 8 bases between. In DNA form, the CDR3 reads TGTGCCAGCAGCGTGGGGGGTGAGCAGTTCTTC. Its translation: CASSVGGEQFF.

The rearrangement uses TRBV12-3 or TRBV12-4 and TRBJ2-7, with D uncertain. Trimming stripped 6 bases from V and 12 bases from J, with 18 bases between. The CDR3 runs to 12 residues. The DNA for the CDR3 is TGTGCCAGCAGGATAAACCGAGGCCAACCGTACTTC. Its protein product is CASRINRGQPYF.

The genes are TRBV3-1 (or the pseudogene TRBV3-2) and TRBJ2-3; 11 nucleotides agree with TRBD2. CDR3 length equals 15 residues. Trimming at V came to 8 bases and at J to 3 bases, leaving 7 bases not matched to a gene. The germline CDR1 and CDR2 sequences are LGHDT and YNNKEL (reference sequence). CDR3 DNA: TGTGCCAGCGCAGAACTAGCGGGGGAAACAGATACGCAGTATTTT. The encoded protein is CASAELAGETDTQYF.

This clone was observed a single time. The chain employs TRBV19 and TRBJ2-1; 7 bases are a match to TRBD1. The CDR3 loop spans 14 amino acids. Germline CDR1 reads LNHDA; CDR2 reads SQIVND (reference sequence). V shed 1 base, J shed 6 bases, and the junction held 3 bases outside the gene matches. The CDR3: CASSIGQGVNEQFF. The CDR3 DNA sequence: TGTGCCAGTAGTATAGGGCAGGGGGTCAATGAGCAGTTCTTC.

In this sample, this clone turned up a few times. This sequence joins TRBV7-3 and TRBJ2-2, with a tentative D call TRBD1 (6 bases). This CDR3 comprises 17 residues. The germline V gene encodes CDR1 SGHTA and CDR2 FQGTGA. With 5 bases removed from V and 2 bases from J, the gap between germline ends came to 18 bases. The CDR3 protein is CASSPIRDTSNTGELFF. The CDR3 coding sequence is TGTGCCAGCAGCCCGATTAGGGACACCTCAAACACCGGGGAGCTGTTTTTT.